A selection of T cell receptor beta chains follows, all from one sample in a study of cytomegalovirus exposure and HLA in healthy donors. The protocol was immunoSEQ multiplex PCR, while the TCRdb copy is restricted to in-frame clones and leaves out a portion. The sample carries about 57,000 clones, roughly 72% recorded once. The sample taken for sequencing was PBMCs. Every receptor here comes from a woman aged 45-60 years in good health and CMV-seronegative. Each CDR3 is given with its conserved first and last residue. The D gene is left open where the match is weak. Size is omitted from some rows. Given values are once, few, many or a class for expanded clones.

TRBV27	TRBD1	.	TRBJ2-7	CATRRDRAYEQYF	TGTGCCACGCGCCGGGACAGAGCCTACGAGCAGTACTTC
TRBV29-1	TRBD2	.	TRBJ2-1	CSLRGGSYNEQFF	TGCAGCCTTCGGGGGGGCTCCTACAATGAGCAGTTCTTC
TRBV6-1	TRBD1	.	TRBJ1-5	CASSFPGQGNQPQHF	TGTGCCAGCAGCTTCCCGGGACAGGGAAATCAGCCCCAGCATTTT
TRBV6-1	TRBD1	.	TRBJ1-2	CASMEQGRVRGYTF	TGTGCCAGCATGGAACAGGGGCGAGTTCGTGGCTACACCTTC
TRBV5-1	.	once	TRBJ1-1	CASSAQQGDEAFF	TGCGCCAGCAGCGCGCAACAGGGTGATGAAGCTTTCTTT
TRBV23-1	.	.	TRBJ1-2	CASSHSHRGNGYTF	TGCGCCAGCAGTCACTCTCATAGAGGGAATGGCTACACCTTC
TRBV27	TRBD1	few	TRBJ1-2	CASRMTGGNYGYTF	TGTGCCAGCAGGATGACAGGGGGGAACTATGGCTACACCTTC
TRBV11-2	.	.	TRBJ1-2	CASSPRVATYGYTF	TGTGCCAGCAGCCCACGGGTGGCTACTTATGGCTACACCTTC
TRBV28	.	.	TRBJ1-1	CASHLGGVMAEAFF	TGTGCCAGCCATCTAGGGGGGGTCATGGCTGAAGCTTTCTTT
TRBV6-5	TRBD1	.	TRBJ2-7	CASSYSTQGAGEQYF	TGTGCCAGCAGTTACTCGACCCAGGGGGCGGGGGAGCAGTACTTC
TRBV7-9	.	.	TRBJ1-1	CASSSQGNTEAFF	TGTGCCAGCAGCTCTCAGGGGAACACTGAAGCTTTCTTT
TRBV4-3	TRBD1	.	TRBJ2-2	CASSQDLFRTGDTGELFF	TGCGCCAGCAGCCAAGATTTATTTAGAACAGGGGACACCGGGGAGCTGTTTTTT
TRBV5-1	.	.	TRBJ1-1	CASSLVPGGGTEAFF	TGCGCCAGCAGCTTGGTCCCGGGGGGGGGAACTGAAGCTTTCTTT
TRBV7-2	.	.	TRBJ2-2	CASRVEVGELFF	TGTGCCAGCAGGGTCGAGGTCGGGGAGCTGTTTTTT
TRBV7-9	.	.	TRBJ2-7	CASSSSLGVRYEQYF	TGTGCCAGCAGCTCGAGTCTCGGGGTTCGCTACGAGCAGTACTTC
TRBV29-1	.	.	TRBJ1-1	CSVDRQNTEAFF	TGCAGCGTTGACAGGCAGAACACTGAAGCTTTCTTT
TRBV5-8	TRBD1	.	TRBJ2-7	CATTGTGGVEQYF	TGTGCCACTACCGGGACAGGGGGGGTGGAGCAGTACTTC
TRBV7-2	.	.	TRBJ1-1	CASSLYSNTEAFF	TGTGCCAGCAGCTTATATTCGAACACTGAAGCTTTCTTT
TRBV29-1	.	.	TRBJ1-1	CSVEPSPLQGPLTAEAFF	TGCAGCGTTGAACCCTCCCCCCTACAGGGACCCCTCACGGCTGAAGCTTTCTTT
TRBV5-4	.	.	TRBJ1-2	CASGGQAEDYGYTF	TGTGCCAGCGGAGGGCAGGCAGAAGACTATGGCTACACCTTC
TRBV7-8	TRBD1	.	TRBJ1-2	CASSLGTGGRGYTF	TGTGCCAGCAGCTTAGGGACAGGAGGAAGAGGCTACACCTTC
TRBV5-1	.	few	TRBJ1-1	CASSLDGRDAFF	TGCGCCAGCAGCTTGGATGGGAGAGACGCTTTCTTT
TRBV7-2	.	.	TRBJ1-2	CASSRQVDDGYTF	TGTGCCAGCAGCCGACAGGTGGATGATGGCTACACCTTC
TRBV14	TRBD1	once	TRBJ1-5	CASSQVRGLGQPQHF	TGTGCCAGCAGCCAAGTCAGGGGGCTTGGTCAGCCCCAGCATTTT
TRBV19	TRBD2	.	TRBJ2-2	CASSILGTSGGELFF	TGTGCCAGTAGTATCCTCGGGACTAGCGGCGGGGAGCTGTTTTTT
TRBV2	TRBD2	few	TRBJ2-2	CASSVGRGTRTTGELFF	TGTGCCAGCAGTGTTGGGAGGGGGACTAGAACCACCGGGGAGCTGTTTTTT
TRBV11-2	TRBD2	.	TRBJ2-2	CASSSGLAGGHGELFF	TGTGCCAGCAGCTCCGGACTAGCGGGAGGGCACGGGGAGCTGTTTTTT
TRBV28	TRBD1	.	TRBJ2-7	CASRAGTGINEQYF	TGTGCCAGCAGGGCCGGGACAGGGATCAACGAGCAGTACTTC
TRBV4-3	.	.	TRBJ2-7	CASSQLVTTSTPYEQYF	TGCGCCAGCAGCCAACTGGTCACGACTAGTACCCCGTACGAGCAGTACTTC
TRBV30	.	.	TRBJ1-1	CAWRLTGEAFF	TGTGCCTGGAGGTTGACAGGTGAAGCTTTCTTT
TRBV19	.	.	TRBJ2-3	CASSIRGRTDTQYF	TGTGCCAGTAGTATAAGGGGTCGGACAGATACGCAGTATTTT